This T cell receptor beta chain was sequenced during a study of OX40 agonist ivuxolimab in advanced cancers. For the study in its entirety: The costimulatory receptor OX40 (CD134) was targeted by ivuxolimab, a fully human IgG2 agonistic monoclonal antibody. Of the approximately 53 patients in dose escalation, 19 had hepatocellular carcinoma, about 15 had melanoma, 9 had renal cell carcinoma and 9 had head and neck cancer. Patients were allowed to have had prior anti-PD-1, anti-PD-L1 or anti-CTLA-4 therapy, and roughly 40% of the dose-escalation patients had been treated with checkpoint inhibitors. In the dose-escalation cohort, 65% to 85% of patients were male, and the mean age was roughly 60 years with a range of roughly 20 to 80. The paper describes the monotherapy dose-escalation part (N of about 52 patients) of the phase I trial of ivuxolimab. Intravenous ivuxolimab was administered to patients every 2 weeks at six dose levels: 0.01, 0.1, 0.3, 1.5, 3 and 10 mg/kg. Peripheral TCRbeta sequencing aimed to test whether ivuxolimab altered TCR sequence diversity and caused clonal T-cell expansion. Partial responses were achieved by three dose-escalation patients, of whom one had hepatocellular carcinoma and two had cutaneous melanoma. Overall study outcomes, separate from this receptor: Antigen specificity was not determined for the clonally expanded peripheral T cells. After ivuxolimab, more expanded clones were found on average in CD8+ T cells than in CD4+ T cells. Low levels of normalized T-cell clonal expansion were also seen in some patients who did not respond. In the 0.1-3.0 mg/kg groups, partial responders were among the patients with the lowest normalized peripheral clonal expansion, particularly in CD8+ T cells. At doses of 0.1 to 3.0 mg/kg, clonal expansion of both CD4+ and CD8+ blood T cells was observed from baseline to week 6.

In this sample, this clone turned up once. What this receptor recognizes is not known. Base qualities were left out, and no much larger clone turns up one base away. Patients with autoimmune disease history or receiving systemic immunosuppression were excluded from the trial. Peripheral blood for TCR sequencing was collected from all dose cohorts at baseline, on cycle 4 day 1, and on cycle 7 day 1. Samples were obtained from an open-label, multicenter, first-in-human phase I dose-escalation trial of ivuxolimab. Adults with locally advanced or metastatic head and neck squamous cell, hepatocellular, melanoma or renal cell carcinoma were enrolled in the trial. CD4+ and CD8+ T cells were sorted separately from peripheral blood before TCR sequencing. Genomic DNA was extracted from sorted cells for sequencing of the TCRbeta CDR3 region. The immunoSEQ Assay was used for sequencing of TCRbeta CDR3 regions. TCRdb re-hosts the immuneACCESS table, in-frame sequences only. Its copies lack some clones; in the studies checked, an unresolved V gene accounts for under half of them, and the cause for the rest is not known. This sample gives approximately 100,000 clones in total; around 90% of them show up just once. The top ten clonotypes cover less than 0.4% of the sample.

Here the sequenced sample was CD4+ or CD8+ T cells sorted from blood, taken in a trial of the OX40 agonist ivuxolimab. This receptor was obtained from an adult with an advanced solid tumor such as melanoma, head and neck, liver or kidney cancer.

The CDR3 corresponds to CASSDSVQGANFGDQPQHF. The bases read TGTGCCAGCAGTGACTCTGTGCAGGGGGCGAATTTTGGAGATCAGCCCCAGCATTTT. The chain was built from TRBV6-4 and TRBJ1-5; TRBD1 fits 8 bases in the junction. Taken from cysteine to phenylalanine, the CDR3 has 19 residues. Only the CDR3 portion is preserved as DNA: 57 bases, with reading frame beginning at the first base. Taken from the germline V gene, the CDR1 and CDR2 loops are MRHNA and SNTAGT. V and J are trimmed by 0 bases and 5 bases, and the gene matches miss 15 bases of the junction.